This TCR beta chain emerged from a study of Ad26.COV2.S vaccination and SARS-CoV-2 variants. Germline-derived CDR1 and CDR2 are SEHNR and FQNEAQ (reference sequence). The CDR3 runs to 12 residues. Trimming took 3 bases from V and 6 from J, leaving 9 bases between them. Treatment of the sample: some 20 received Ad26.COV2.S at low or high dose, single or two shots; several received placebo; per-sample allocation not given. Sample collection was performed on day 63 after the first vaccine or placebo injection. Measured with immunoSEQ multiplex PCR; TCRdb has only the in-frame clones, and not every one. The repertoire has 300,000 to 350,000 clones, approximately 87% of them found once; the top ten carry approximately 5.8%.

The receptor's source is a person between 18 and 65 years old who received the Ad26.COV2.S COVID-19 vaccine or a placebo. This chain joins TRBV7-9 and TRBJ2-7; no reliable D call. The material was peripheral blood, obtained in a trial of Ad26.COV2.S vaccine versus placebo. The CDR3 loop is CASSFMGSEQYV. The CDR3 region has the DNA TGTGCCAGCAGCTTTATGGGGTCCGAGCAGTACGTC.